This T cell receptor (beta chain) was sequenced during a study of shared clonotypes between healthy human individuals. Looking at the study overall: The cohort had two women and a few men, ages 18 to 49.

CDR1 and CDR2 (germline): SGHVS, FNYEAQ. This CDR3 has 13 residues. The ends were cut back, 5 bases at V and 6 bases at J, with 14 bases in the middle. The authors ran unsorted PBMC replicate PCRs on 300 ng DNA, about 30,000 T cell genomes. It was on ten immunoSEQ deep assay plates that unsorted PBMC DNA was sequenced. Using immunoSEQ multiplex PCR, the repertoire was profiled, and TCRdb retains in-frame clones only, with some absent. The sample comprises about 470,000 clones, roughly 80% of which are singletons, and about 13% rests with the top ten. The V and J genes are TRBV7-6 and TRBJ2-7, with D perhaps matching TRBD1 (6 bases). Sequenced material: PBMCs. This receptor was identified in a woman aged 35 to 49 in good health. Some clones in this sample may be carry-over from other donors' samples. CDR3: CASSGQGQFEQYF. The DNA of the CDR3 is TGTGCCAGCAGCGGTCAAGGACAGTTCGAGCAGTACTTC.